This is a list of T cell receptor beta chains from one sample in a study of human thymus T cells. TCRdb's copy holds only in-frame clones and misses some; the assay was immunoSEQ multiplex PCR. The repertoire has around 130,000 clones, around 95% of them found once; the top ten carry under 0.025%. Input material: thymus tissue. The receptors here all came from a boy under three years old with a congenital heart defect but otherwise immunologically healthy. CDR3s include the opening cysteine and the closing phenylalanine or tryptophan. The D gene is left open where the match is weak. Clone size is stated in some rows and not others, as once, few, many or a class when expanded.

D gene: NA
clone size: NA
V gene: TRBV15
J gene: TRBJ2-5
CDR3 DNA: TGTGCCACCAGCGGTCTCTGGCAAGAGACCCAGTACTTC
CDR3 protein: CATSGLWQETQYF

D gene: TRBD1
clone size: once
V gene: TRBV29-1
J gene: TRBJ1-2
CDR3 DNA: TGCAGCGTTGAGGGGGACAGGGCTAACTATGGCTACACCTTC
CDR3 protein: CSVEGDRANYGYTF

D gene: NA
clone size: NA
V gene: TRBV14
J gene: TRBJ2-7
CDR3 DNA: TGTGCCAGCAGCCAGAGACTAGTCCCCCGCTTTAATCTATACGAGCAGTACTTC
CDR3 protein: CASSQRLVPRFNLYEQYF

D gene: NA
clone size: NA
V gene: TRBV9
J gene: TRBJ2-2
CDR3 DNA: TGTGCCAGCAGCGCCCTACAGGGTCCCGGGGAGCTGTTTTTT
CDR3 protein: CASSALQGPGELFF

D gene: NA
clone size: NA
V gene: TRBV5-4
J gene: TRBJ1-1
CDR3 DNA: TGTGCCAGCAGCTTATACAGGGCGCATGACACTGAAGCTTTCTTT
CDR3 protein: CASSLYRAHDTEAFF

D gene: NA
clone size: NA
V gene: TRBV6-1
J gene: TRBJ1-1
CDR3 DNA: TGTGCCAGCGGAGGCAGGGTGGACACTGAAGCTTTCTTT
CDR3 protein: CASGGRVDTEAFF

D gene: NA
clone size: NA
V gene: TRBV5-1
J gene: TRBJ1-6
CDR3 DNA: TGCGCCAGCAGCCCTACAGCCCTCCAAATTTCACCCCTCCACTTT
CDR3 protein: CASSPTALQISPLHF

D gene: TRBD1
clone size: NA
V gene: TRBV5-4
J gene: TRBJ2-1
CDR3 DNA: TGTGCCAGCAGCGGGGGACAGGGGGCGCACAATGAGCAGTTCTTC
CDR3 protein: CASSGGQGAHNEQFF

D gene: NA
clone size: NA
V gene: TRBV7-2
J gene: TRBJ2-4
CDR3 DNA: TGTGCCAGCAGCAACAATACTGAGGAAAACATTCAGTACTTC
CDR3 protein: CASSNNTEENIQYF

D gene: NA
clone size: NA
V gene: TRBV27
J gene: TRBJ2-3
CDR3 DNA: TGTGCCAGCAGTTTATCCGGGACTCACCCGGATACGCAGTATTTT
CDR3 protein: CASSLSGTHPDTQYF

D gene: NA
clone size: NA
V gene: TRBV20-1
J gene: TRBJ1-1
CDR3 DNA: TGCAGTGCTACGGGGGGGCTGTGGGCTTTCTTT
CDR3 protein: CSATGGLWAFF

D gene: NA
clone size: NA
V gene: TRBV11-3
J gene: TRBJ2-1
CDR3 DNA: TGTGCCAGCAGCTTAGATGGTCGCTCTAGCTCCTACAATGAGCAGTTCTTC
CDR3 protein: CASSLDGRSSSYNEQFF

D gene: NA
clone size: NA
V gene: TRBV2
J gene: TRBJ1-1
CDR3 DNA: TGTGCCAGCAGTGTAGTTAATGAAGCTTTCTTT
CDR3 protein: CASSVVNEAFF

D gene: NA
clone size: NA
V gene: TRBV9
J gene: TRBJ1-2
CDR3 DNA: TGTGCCAGCAGCGTTGACAGTTACCCTAACTATGGCTACACCTTC
CDR3 protein: CASSVDSYPNYGYTF

D gene: NA
clone size: once
V gene: TRBV11-2
J gene: TRBJ2-2
CDR3 DNA: TGTGCCAGCAGCCACCGTCTTTGGGGCGAAAACACCGGGGAGCTGTTTTTT
CDR3 protein: CASSHRLWGENTGELFF

D gene: NA
clone size: NA
V gene: TRBV19
J gene: TRBJ1-3
CDR3 DNA: TGTGCCAGTAGCCTCCCGGGTCTCGGAAACACCATATATTTT
CDR3 protein: CASSLPGLGNTIYF

D gene: NA
clone size: NA
V gene: TRBV7-2
J gene: TRBJ1-6
CDR3 DNA: TGTGCCAGCAGCTTAAAAGACCTGAATTCACCCCTCCACTTT
CDR3 protein: CASSLKDLNSPLHF

D gene: TRBD1
clone size: NA
V gene: TRBV27
J gene: TRBJ1-1
CDR3 DNA: TGTGCCGGCCAGGCGGGACAGAGCACTGAAGCTTTCTTT
CDR3 protein: CAGQAGQSTEAFF

D gene: TRBD1
clone size: NA
V gene: TRBV5-5
J gene: TRBJ1-6
CDR3 DNA: TGTGCCAGCAGCACACCTTACAGGGGCTATAATTCACCCCTCCACTTT
CDR3 protein: CASSTPYRGYNSPLHF

D gene: NA
clone size: NA
V gene: TRBV6-5
J gene: TRBJ2-1
CDR3 DNA: TGTGCCAGCACTTCGGACATTCCCTACAATGAGCAGTTCTTC
CDR3 protein: CASTSDIPYNEQFF

D gene: TRBD1
clone size: NA
V gene: TRBV9
J gene: TRBJ2-5
CDR3 DNA: TGTGCCAGCAGCGTAAGGACAGGGGCGACAGAGACCCAGTACTTC
CDR3 protein: CASSVRTGATETQYF

D gene: TRBD1
clone size: NA
V gene: TRBV4-3
J gene: TRBJ1-4
CDR3 DNA: TGCGCCAGCAGCCAAGATTGGACAGGGAATGAAAAACTGTTTTTT
CDR3 protein: CASSQDWTGNEKLFF

D gene: TRBD2
clone size: NA
V gene: TRBV11-2
J gene: TRBJ2-1
CDR3 DNA: TGTGCCAGCAGCTTAGTACACGCGGGGGGCAATGAGCAGTTCTTC
CDR3 protein: CASSLVHAGGNEQFF

D gene: TRBD1
clone size: NA
V gene: TRBV4-1
J gene: TRBJ2-3
CDR3 DNA: TGCGCCAGCAGCCAAAGTACAGGGGGCCCCTCAGATACGCAGTATTTT
CDR3 protein: CASSQSTGGPSDTQYF

D gene: TRBD1
clone size: NA
V gene: TRBV4-1
J gene: TRBJ1-2
CDR3 DNA: TGCGCCAGCAGCCAAAACCCTACGGTAATCTGGACAGGGAATTCCTACTATGGCTACACCTTC
CDR3 protein: CASSQNPTVIWTGNSYYGYTF

D gene: NA
clone size: NA
V gene: TRBV5-6
J gene: TRBJ2-5
CDR3 DNA: TGTGCCAGCAGCTTATGTGGAGAGACCCAGTACTTC
CDR3 protein: CASSLCGETQYF

D gene: NA
clone size: NA
V gene: TRBV7-8
J gene: TRBJ2-7
CDR3 DNA: TGTGCCAGCAGCTTTAGTGTTCCAGGAGGCTACGAGCAGTACTTC
CDR3 protein: CASSFSVPGGYEQYF

D gene: NA
clone size: NA
V gene: TRBV27
J gene: TRBJ1-1
CDR3 DNA: TGTGCCAGCAGTTTATCTTGGGGCGGGACTGAAGCTTTCTTT
CDR3 protein: CASSLSWGGTEAFF

D gene: NA
clone size: NA
V gene: TRBV6-5
J gene: TRBJ1-2
CDR3 DNA: TGTGCCAGCAGTTTTAGCGACAGCCTATTCTTTGGCTACACCTTC
CDR3 protein: CASSFSDSLFFGYTF

D gene: TRBD2
clone size: NA
V gene: TRBV7-9
J gene: TRBJ2-3
CDR3 DNA: TGTGCCAGCAGCTTAGGGATAGCGGGGGGCAGGACAGATACGCAGTATTTT
CDR3 protein: CASSLGIAGGRTDTQYF

D gene: NA
clone size: NA
V gene: TRBV29-1
J gene: TRBJ1-5
CDR3 DNA: TGCAGCGCCTTACAGGGTAGCAATCAGCCCCAGCATTTT
CDR3 protein: CSALQGSNQPQHF

D gene: TRBD2
clone size: NA
V gene: TRBV5-1
J gene: TRBJ2-3
CDR3 DNA: TGCGCCAGCAGCCCCCGAGCGGGGGGCACAGATACGCAGTATTTT
CDR3 protein: CASSPRAGGTDTQYF

D gene: NA
clone size: NA
V gene: TRBV5-1
J gene: TRBJ2-7
CDR3 DNA: TGCGCCAGCAGCTTAGAGGGTTACGAGCAGTACTTC
CDR3 protein: CASSLEGYEQYF

D gene: TRBD1
clone size: NA
V gene: TRBV30
J gene: TRBJ1-2
CDR3 DNA: TGTGCCTGGAGTGTACTGGGACAGGGTAGCTACACCTTC
CDR3 protein: CAWSVLGQGSYTF

D gene: NA
clone size: NA
V gene: TRBV6-6
J gene: TRBJ1-5
CDR3 DNA: TGTGCCAGCAGTTCCGGGACCCCCAATCAGCCCCAGCATTTT
CDR3 protein: CASSSGTPNQPQHF

D gene: TRBD2
clone size: NA
V gene: TRBV19
J gene: TRBJ2-1
CDR3 DNA: TGTGCCAGTAGTTCCCGCACCCCGGGGGGAGGTATCTCCTACAATGAGCAGTTCTTC
CDR3 protein: CASSSRTPGGGISYNEQFF

D gene: TRBD1
clone size: NA
V gene: TRBV5-6
J gene: TRBJ2-4
CDR3 DNA: TGTGCCAGCAACTGCCCGGGACAGCCCCACACATTAGCCAAAAACATTCAGTACTTC
CDR3 protein: CASNCPGQPHTLAKNIQYF

D gene: NA
clone size: NA
V gene: TRBV4-2
J gene: TRBJ1-1
CDR3 DNA: TGTGCCAGCAGCTTGGGAGTGACTGAAGCTTTCTTT
CDR3 protein: CASSLGVTEAFF

D gene: NA
clone size: NA
V gene: TRBV7-9
J gene: TRBJ2-7
CDR3 DNA: TGTGCCAGCACCCCCTCGGGACATATCTACGAGCAGTACTTC
CDR3 protein: CASTPSGHIYEQYF

D gene: NA
clone size: NA
V gene: TRBV5-6
J gene: TRBJ2-3
CDR3 DNA: TGTGCCAGCAGCGTCAGGGTTAGCACAGATACGCAGTATTTT
CDR3 protein: CASSVRVSTDTQYF

D gene: NA
clone size: NA
V gene: TRBV7-2
J gene: TRBJ2-4
CDR3 DNA: TGTGCCAGCAGCTCCACCGGGACCGCCCTAATAGCCAAAAACATTCAGTACTTC
CDR3 protein: CASSSTGTALIAKNIQYF

D gene: NA
clone size: NA
V gene: TRBV7-9
J gene: TRBJ1-2
CDR3 DNA: TGTGCCAGCAGCTTTCAGGAGAATGGCTACACCTTC
CDR3 protein: CASSFQENGYTF

D gene: NA
clone size: NA
V gene: TRBV4-3
J gene: TRBJ2-2
CDR3 DNA: TGCGCCAGCAGCCAAGGGCGGACCGGGGAGCTGTTTTTT
CDR3 protein: CASSQGRTGELFF

D gene: TRBD1
clone size: once
V gene: TRBV9
J gene: TRBJ2-6
CDR3 DNA: TGTGCCAGCAGCTTGACAGGGTACTCTGGGGCCAACGTCCTGACTTTC
CDR3 protein: CASSLTGYSGANVLTF

D gene: NA
clone size: NA
V gene: TRBV5-1
J gene: TRBJ2-6
CDR3 DNA: TGCGCCAGCAGCTTGGACACTCACTCTGGGGCCAACGTCCTGACTTTC
CDR3 protein: CASSLDTHSGANVLTF

D gene: TRBD1
clone size: once
V gene: TRBV6-5
J gene: TRBJ2-5
CDR3 DNA: TGTGCCAGCAGTTGGGGACAGGGGGCCGTCGAGACCCAGTACTTC
CDR3 protein: CASSWGQGAVETQYF

D gene: TRBD2
clone size: NA
V gene: TRBV5-1
J gene: TRBJ2-1
CDR3 DNA: TGCGCCAGCAGCCCCCGCGGACTAGCGGCATACAATGAGCAGTTCTTC
CDR3 protein: CASSPRGLAAYNEQFF

D gene: NA
clone size: NA
V gene: TRBV6-6
J gene: TRBJ1-3
CDR3 DNA: TGTGCCAGCAGTGCAGGGGTAGGAAACACCATATATTTT
CDR3 protein: CASSAGVGNTIYF

D gene: TRBD1
clone size: NA
V gene: TRBV11-3
J gene: TRBJ1-2
CDR3 DNA: TGTGCCAGCGGAAAACAGGGGAAGAATGGCTATGGCTACACCTTC
CDR3 protein: CASGKQGKNGYGYTF

D gene: NA
clone size: NA
V gene: TRBV10-3
J gene: TRBJ1-3
CDR3 DNA: TGTGCCAGCGAGTCTGATCCGGACAGCCCGATCGGAAACACCATATATTTT
CDR3 protein: CASESDPDSPIGNTIYF

D gene: TRBD2
clone size: NA
V gene: TRBV27
J gene: TRBJ2-5
CDR3 DNA: TGTGCCAGCAGCCCGCGGGTGATAGCGGGGGCCCTCCCGGAGACCCAGTACTTC
CDR3 protein: CASSPRVIAGALPETQYF

D gene: NA
clone size: NA
V gene: TRBV7-9
J gene: TRBJ1-6
CDR3 DNA: TGTGCCAGCAGCTTAGCGTCCGACTCAAGACCCCTCCACTTT
CDR3 protein: CASSLASDSRPLHF

D gene: TRBD2
clone size: NA
V gene: TRBV5-4
J gene: TRBJ2-2
CDR3 DNA: TGTGCCAGCGGGGGGACTAGCGGGGGCGCGAACACCGGGGAGCTGTTTTTT
CDR3 protein: CASGGTSGGANTGELFF